This is a list of T cell receptor beta chains from one sample in a study of vaccination effects on CD4 cells after COVID-19. The antigens these receptors bind are not known. Sequencing was performed with immunoSEQ multiplex PCR; in TCRdb, only in-frame clones are kept and a portion is missing. This sample has some 30,000 clones; roughly four fifths occur once, and the top ten carry roughly 15%. The sample consisted of CD4+ T cells from PBMCs cultured with HCoV-229E spike peptides, taken after COVID-19 vaccination. The receptors come from a human donor who received a COVID-19 vaccine. Each CDR3 is given with its conserved first and last residue. The D gene is left open where the match is weak. Where a row states a size, it is once, few, many or the class of an expanded clone; other rows omit it.

D gene	clone size	V gene	CDR3 length	J gene	CDR3 protein	CDR3 DNA
.	.	TRBV7-7	15	TRBJ2-3	CASSPGLGPGDTQYF	TGTGCCAGCAGCCCGGGGCTCGGGCCGGGAGATACGCAGTATTTT
TRBD1	.	TRBV6-1	15	TRBJ1-4	CASSEQDRGFEKLFF	TGTGCCAGCAGTGAACAGGACAGGGGTTTTGAAAAACTGTTTTTT
TRBD2	.	TRBV19	16	TRBJ2-3	CASSHWGSGVTDTQYF	TGTGCCAGTAGCCACTGGGGTAGCGGGGTAACAGATACGCAGTATTTT
TRBD2	once	TRBV7-8	15	TRBJ2-1	CASTEREGAYNEQFF	TGTGCCAGCACCGAGCGGGAGGGAGCCTACAATGAGCAGTTCTTC
.	once	TRBV19	14	TRBJ2-5	CASSGGTGQETQYF	TGTGCCAGTAGTGGAGGGACTGGACAAGAGACCCAGTACTTC
.	once	TRBV6-5	15	TRBJ1-1	CASSYGHFLNTEAFF	TGTGCCAGCAGTTACGGCCACTTCCTAAACACTGAAGCTTTCTTT
.	.	TRBV18	13	TRBJ1-2	CASSPDGRYGYTF	TGTGCCAGCTCACCGGACGGACGCTATGGCTACACCTTC
TRBD1	.	TRBV5-4	14	TRBJ1-1	CASSLGSGTGRAFF	TGTGCCAGCAGCTTGGGATCCGGGACAGGTCGCGCTTTCTTT
.	.	TRBV6-6	15	TRBJ2-7	CASIKGTETSYEQYF	TGTGCCAGCATTAAAGGGACTGAAACCAGCTACGAGCAGTACTTC
TRBD2	.	TRBV5-1	15	TRBJ2-1	CASSVSGSSYNEQFF	TGCGCCAGCAGCGTTAGCGGGAGCTCCTACAATGAGCAGTTCTTC
TRBD2	.	TRBV4-2	16	TRBJ2-3	CASSPLALAGPDTQYF	TGTGCCAGCAGCCCATTAGCGCTAGCGGGGCCAGATACGCAGTATTTT
.	.	TRBV5-1	15	TRBJ1-6	CASSLDGSSNSPLHF	TGCGCCAGCAGCTTGGACGGGAGCTCTAATTCACCCCTCCACTTT
.	.	TRBV19	17	TRBJ1-3	CATASQILRFSGNTIYF	TGTGCCACCGCTTCACAGATCCTTCGCTTCTCTGGAAACACCATATATTTT
TRBD2	.	TRBV6-2/TRBV6-3	14	TRBJ2-3	CASSGLAATDTQYF	TGTGCCAGCAGCGGACTAGCCGCCACAGATACGCAGTATTTT
.	.	TRBV5-1	13	TRBJ1-4	CASSLVPNEKLFF	TGCGCCAGCAGCTTGGTACCCAATGAAAAACTGTTTTTT
TRBD1	.	TRBV30	12	TRBJ2-5	CAWTGGWETQYF	TGTGCCTGGACAGGGGGCTGGGAGACCCAGTACTTC
.	once	TRBV28	11	TRBJ1-5	CASSSGKPQHF	TGTGCCAGCAGTTCGGGGAAGCCCCAGCATTTT
.	.	TRBV2	14	TRBJ1-1	CASSEALWGSGAFF	TGTGCCAGCAGTGAAGCGCTCTGGGGCTCGGGAGCTTTCTTT
TRBD2	.	TRBV30	16	TRBJ2-1	CAWSAKGLAGGYEQFF	TGTGCCTGGAGCGCGAAGGGTCTAGCGGGGGGGTATGAGCAGTTCTTC
.	once	TRBV4-2	15	TRBJ1-1	CASSQEYGSPTEAFF	TGTGCCAGCAGCCAAGAATACGGGTCTCCCACTGAAGCTTTCTTT
TRBD2	.	TRBV5-4	15	TRBJ2-3	CASSWGLAGSDTQYF	TGTGCCAGCAGTTGGGGACTAGCGGGTTCAGATACGCAGTATTTT
.	.	TRBV19	13	TRBJ2-2	CASSISQVVELFF	TGTGCCAGTAGTATATCACAGGTTGTCGAGCTGTTTTTT
.	few	TRBV3-1/TRBV3-2	15	TRBJ1-6	CASSPTGTFNSPLHF	TGTGCCAGCAGCCCAACCGGGACATTTAATTCACCCCTCCACTTT
TRBD2	.	TRBV4-2	14	TRBJ2-1	CASSQDLSGREQFF	TGTGCCAGCAGCCAAGATCTTAGCGGGAGAGAGCAGTTCTTC
.	.	TRBV7-8	13	TRBJ2-7	CASSPNPSTEQYF	TGTGCCAGCAGCCCGAATCCTTCTACCGAGCAGTACTTC
TRBD1	.	TRBV2	15	TRBJ1-3	CASSGTGNSGNTIYF	TGTGCCAGCAGCGGGACAGGTAACTCTGGAAACACCATATATTTT
TRBD1	.	TRBV2	14	TRBJ1-5	CASSSRDRDQPQHF	TGTGCCAGCAGTTCCCGGGACAGGGATCAGCCCCAGCATTTT